The next 10 T cell receptor beta chains were all read from a single sample in a study of blood T cell repertoires in COVID-19. Measured with immunoSEQ multiplex PCR; TCRdb has only the in-frame clones, and not every one. This table holds more than 150,000 clones, more than 75% found once. Source material: peripheral blood. The receptors originated from a man in his forties with active or convalescent COVID-19.

CDR3 nucleotide sequence: TGTGCCAGCAGTCGTTCCCAGGGTTCGGGGGAAGAGAACACTGAAGCTTTCTTT. Protein product: CASSRSQGSGEENTEAFF. The chain joins TRBV6-6 to TRBJ1-1, with D possibly TRBD1 on 5 matching bases. CDR1 and CDR2 (germline): MNHNY, SVGAGI (reference sequence). The CDR3 consists of 18 residues. V lost 5 bases to trimming and J lost 1 base, with 23 bases between them.

This chain connects TRBV4-2 to TRBJ2-5, with D tentatively TRBD2 (6 bases). This CDR3 region has 15 residues. V lost 4 bases to trimming and J lost 1 base, with 13 bases between them. Per the germline V gene, CDR1 is LGHNA and CDR2 is YNFKEQ. The CDR3 DNA sequence: TGTGCCAGCAGCCGCTTCGCGGGGACCCAAGAGACCCAGTACTTC. Translated: CASSRFAGTQETQYF.

The J gene is TRBJ2-7, the V gene TRBV18; TRBD1 matches 10 bases. Germline V lookup: CDR1 KGHSH, CDR2 LQKENI. CDR3 length: 19 amino acids. V dropped 2 bases and J dropped 3; count of bases not matched to a gene: 16. CDR3 sequence: CASSPGTGALGLYGYEQYF. As DNA, the CDR3 is TGTGCCAGCTCACCAGGGACAGGGGCGTTGGGGTTGTATGGCTACGAGCAGTACTTC.

This rearrangement joins TRBV12-3 or TRBV12-4 to TRBJ2-7; D gene uncertain. The CDR3 spans 13 residues. V dropped 6 bases and J dropped 3 bases, with 12 bases sitting between them. CDR3 DNA sequence: TGTGCCAGCAGCAAACGAGAGATCTACGAGCAGTACTTC. Its translation: CASSKREIYEQYF.

This clone showed up just a few times. This sequence joins TRBV28 and TRBJ2-5; 9 bases align to TRBD2. Germline V gene lookup returns CDR1 MDHEN and CDR2 SYDVKM. J lost 4 bases, V lost 2 bases, and 8 bases had no gene match. The CDR3 loop spans 16 amino acids. As DNA, the CDR3 is TGTGCCAGCAGTTTAATGGCGGGGGGGCGTGGAGAGACCCAGTACTTC. It codes for CASSLMAGGRGETQYF.

The V and J genes are TRBV13 and TRBJ2-1; no clear D gene. Germline-derived CDR1 and CDR2 are PRHDT and FYEKMQ (reference sequence). The CDR3 is made up of 16 amino acids. The V gene lost 0 bases and the J gene lost 5 bases, with 14 bases spanning the gap. Here the CDR3 DNA reads TGTGCCAGCAGCTTAGGTGGCCGATATTACCACAATGAGCAGTTCTTC. It codes for CASSLGGRYYHNEQFF.

The sample holds a few counts of this clone. J is TRBJ1-4 and V is TRBV5-1, with unresolved D. The CDR3 contains 14 residues. V was clipped by 1 base and J by 0 bases, with 4 bases between them. Per germline, CDR1 SGHRS and CDR2 YFSETQ. CDR3 protein: CASSLSATNEKLFF. The CDR3 DNA sequence: TGCGCCAGCAGCTTGTCCGCAACTAATGAAAAACTGTTTTTT.

CDR3 sequence (DNA): TGTGCCAGCAGCTTAACCTCCCACCGGGAGCAGTACTTC. Its protein product is CASSLTSHREQYF. This rearrangement joins TRBV7-2 to TRBJ2-7; D call uncertain. From germline, CDR1 is SGHTA and CDR2 FQGNSA. The V end lost 2 bases, the J end lost 7 bases, and 12 bases lay between the germline ends. The CDR3 is made up of 13 amino acids.

This clone has just a few counts. The rearrangement links TRBV11-2 to TRBJ1-2, with TRBD1 matching over 7 bases. J gave up 2 bases and V 4 bases, and 13 bases lay outside the gene matches. Germline CDR1 is SGHAT and CDR2 is FQNNGV. This CDR3 contains 17 residues. CDR3 region: CASSSLGTATSNYGYTF. The CDR3 bases are TGTGCCAGCAGCTCGTTAGGGACAGCCACCAGCAACTATGGCTACACCTTC.

The gene calls are TRBV19 and TRBJ2-6; no clear D. Between the trimmed V and J ends, which lost 0 bases and 0 bases, there was a span of 9 bases. Germline V gives CDR1 LNHDA, CDR2 SQIVND (reference sequence). There are 17 residues in the CDR3. CDR3 DNA: TGTGCCAGTAGTATAGATTTGGCTTTCTCTGGGGCCAACGTCCTGACTTTC. The encoded protein is CASSIDLAFSGANVLTF.